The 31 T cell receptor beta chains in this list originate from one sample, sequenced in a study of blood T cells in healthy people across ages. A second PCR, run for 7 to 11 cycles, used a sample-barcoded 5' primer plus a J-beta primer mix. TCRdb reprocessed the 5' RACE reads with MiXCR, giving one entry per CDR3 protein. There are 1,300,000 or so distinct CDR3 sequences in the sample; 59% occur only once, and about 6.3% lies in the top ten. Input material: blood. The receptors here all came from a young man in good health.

CDR3 bases: TGTGCCAGCAGCTTGGTAGGGCGGGCAACAAATGAGCAGTTCTTC. It specifies CASSLVGRATNEQFF. This chain connects TRBV5-4 to TRBJ2-1; possible D gene TRBD2, 5 bases. This CDR3 spans 15 amino acids. Germline V gene data show CDR1 as SGHNT and CDR2 as YYREEE (reference sequence). V was shortened by 0 bases and J by 7 bases, with 14 bases between the two germline ends.

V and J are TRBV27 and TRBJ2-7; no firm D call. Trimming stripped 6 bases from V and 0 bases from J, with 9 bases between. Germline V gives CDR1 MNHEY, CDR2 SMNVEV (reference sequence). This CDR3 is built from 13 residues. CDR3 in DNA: TGTGCCAGCAGATCTAGGACCTCCTACGAGCAGTACTTC. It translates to CASRSRTSYEQYF.

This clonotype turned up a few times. The CDR3 DNA reads as TGTGCCAGCTCACCAACCACGGACAGGTCGACCTACGAGCAGTACTTC. Translating it yields CASSPTTDRSTYEQYF. The V call is TRBV18, the J call TRBJ2-7; TRBD1 aligns across 7 bases. Germline V lookup: CDR1 KGHSH, CDR2 LQKENI. V was clipped by 2 bases and J by 2 bases; unmatched bases: 9. This CDR3 is built from 16 residues.

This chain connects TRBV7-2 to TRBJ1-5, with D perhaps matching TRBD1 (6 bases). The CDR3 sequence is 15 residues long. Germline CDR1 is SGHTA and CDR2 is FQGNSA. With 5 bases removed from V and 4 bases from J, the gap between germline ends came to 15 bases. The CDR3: CASSAGQMANQPQHF. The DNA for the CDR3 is TGTGCCAGCAGCGCCGGACAGATGGCAAATCAGCCCCAGCATTTT.

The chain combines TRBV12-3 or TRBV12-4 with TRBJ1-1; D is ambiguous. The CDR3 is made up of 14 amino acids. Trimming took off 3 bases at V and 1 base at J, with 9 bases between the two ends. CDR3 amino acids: CASSFAQRNTEAFF. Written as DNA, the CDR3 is TGTGCCAGCAGTTTCGCCCAGCGGAACACTGAAGCTTTCTTT.

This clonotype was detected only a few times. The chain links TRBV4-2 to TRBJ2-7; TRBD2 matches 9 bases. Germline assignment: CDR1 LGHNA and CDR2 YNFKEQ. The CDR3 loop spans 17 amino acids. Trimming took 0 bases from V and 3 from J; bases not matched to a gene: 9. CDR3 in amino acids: CASSQDPLAGLNYEQYF. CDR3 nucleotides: TGTGCCAGCAGCCAAGATCCCCTAGCGGGGCTGAACTACGAGCAGTACTTC.

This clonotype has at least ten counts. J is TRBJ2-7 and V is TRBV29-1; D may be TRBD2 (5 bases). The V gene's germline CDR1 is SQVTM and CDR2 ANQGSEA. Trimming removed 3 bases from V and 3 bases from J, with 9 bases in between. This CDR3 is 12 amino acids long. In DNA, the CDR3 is TGCAGCGTTGAGGTGGGGAGCTACGAGCAGTACTTC. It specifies CSVEVGSYEQYF.

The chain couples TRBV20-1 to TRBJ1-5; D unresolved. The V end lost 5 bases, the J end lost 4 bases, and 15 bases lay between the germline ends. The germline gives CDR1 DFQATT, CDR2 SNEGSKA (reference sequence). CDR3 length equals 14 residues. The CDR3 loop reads CSASTSPRNQPQHF. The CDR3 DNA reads TGCAGTGCTTCCACGAGCCCAAGGAATCAGCCCCAGCATTTT.

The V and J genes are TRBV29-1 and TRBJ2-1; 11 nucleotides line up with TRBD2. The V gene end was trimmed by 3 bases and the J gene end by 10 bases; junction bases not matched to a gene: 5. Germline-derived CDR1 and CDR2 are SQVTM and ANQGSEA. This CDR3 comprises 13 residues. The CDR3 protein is CSVDLAGGREQFF. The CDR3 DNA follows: TGCAGCGTTGACCTAGCGGGAGGTCGGGAGCAGTTCTTC.

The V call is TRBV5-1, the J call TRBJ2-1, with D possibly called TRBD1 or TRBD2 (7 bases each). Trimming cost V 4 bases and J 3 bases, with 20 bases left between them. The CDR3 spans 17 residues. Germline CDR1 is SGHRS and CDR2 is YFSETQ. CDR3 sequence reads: CASSRHRGREYYNEQFF. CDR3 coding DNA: TGCGCCAGCAGCCGGCATAGGGGGCGGGAGTACTACAATGAGCAGTTCTTC.

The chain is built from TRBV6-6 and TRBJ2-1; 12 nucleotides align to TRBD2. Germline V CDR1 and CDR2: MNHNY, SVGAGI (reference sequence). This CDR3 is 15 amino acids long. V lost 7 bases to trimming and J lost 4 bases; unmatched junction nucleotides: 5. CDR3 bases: TGTGCCAGCACGGACGGACTAGCGGGGTACAATGAGCAGTTCTTC. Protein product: CASTDGLAGYNEQFF.

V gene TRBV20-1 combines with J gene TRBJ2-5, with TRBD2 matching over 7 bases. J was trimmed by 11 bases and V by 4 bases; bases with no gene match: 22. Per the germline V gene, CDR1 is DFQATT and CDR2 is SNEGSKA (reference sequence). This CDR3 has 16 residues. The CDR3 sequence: CSATTPKASGQNEQYF. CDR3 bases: TGCAGTGCTACAACCCCCAAGGCTAGCGGCCAGAATGAGCAGTACTTC.

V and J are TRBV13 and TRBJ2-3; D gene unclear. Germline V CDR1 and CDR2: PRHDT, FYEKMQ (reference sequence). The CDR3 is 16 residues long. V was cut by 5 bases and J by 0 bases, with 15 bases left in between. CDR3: CASSQKMGGSTDTQYF. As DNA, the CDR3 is TGTGCCAGCAGCCAGAAGATGGGTGGCAGCACAGATACGCAGTATTTT.

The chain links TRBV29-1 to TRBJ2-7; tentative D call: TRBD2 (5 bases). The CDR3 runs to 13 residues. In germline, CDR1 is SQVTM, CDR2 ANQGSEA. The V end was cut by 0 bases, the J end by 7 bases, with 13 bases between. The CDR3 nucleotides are TGCAGCGTTGAAGATGTACTAGACAATGAGCAGTACTTC. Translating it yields CSVEDVLDNEQYF.

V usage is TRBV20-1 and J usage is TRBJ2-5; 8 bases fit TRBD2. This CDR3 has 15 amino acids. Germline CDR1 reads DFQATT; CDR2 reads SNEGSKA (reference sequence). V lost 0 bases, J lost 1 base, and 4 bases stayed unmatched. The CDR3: CSARDPGTSQETQYF. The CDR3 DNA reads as TGCAGTGCTAGAGATCCCGGGACTAGCCAAGAGACCCAGTACTTC.

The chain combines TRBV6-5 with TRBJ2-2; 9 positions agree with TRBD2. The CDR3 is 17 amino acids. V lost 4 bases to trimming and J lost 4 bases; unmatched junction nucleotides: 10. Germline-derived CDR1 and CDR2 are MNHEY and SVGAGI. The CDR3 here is CASSSPSGLAFTGELFF. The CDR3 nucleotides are TGTGCCAGCAGTTCCCCATCGGGACTAGCATTCACCGGGGAGCTGTTTTTT.

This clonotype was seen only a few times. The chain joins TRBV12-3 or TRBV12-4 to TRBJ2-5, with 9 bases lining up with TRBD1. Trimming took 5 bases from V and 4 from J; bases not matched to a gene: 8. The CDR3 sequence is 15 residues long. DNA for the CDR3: TGTGCCAGCAGTCGGACAGGGGTTGGGGCAGAGACCCAGTACTTC. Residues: CASSRTGVGAETQYF.

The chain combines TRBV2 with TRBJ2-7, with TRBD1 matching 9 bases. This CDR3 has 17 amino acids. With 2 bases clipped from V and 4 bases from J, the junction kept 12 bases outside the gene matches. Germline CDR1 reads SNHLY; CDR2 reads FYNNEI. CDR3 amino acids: CASSEMVQGTGLYEQYF. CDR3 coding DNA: TGTGCCAGCAGTGAAATGGTTCAAGGGACAGGGCTTTACGAGCAGTACTTC.

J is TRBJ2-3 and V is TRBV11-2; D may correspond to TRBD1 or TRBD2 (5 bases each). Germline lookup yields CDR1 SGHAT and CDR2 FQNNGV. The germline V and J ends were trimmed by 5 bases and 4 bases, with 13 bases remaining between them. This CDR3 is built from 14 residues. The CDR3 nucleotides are TGTGCCAGCAGCCGGGACGGGTTCCCAGATACGCAGTATTTT. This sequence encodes CASSRDGFPDTQYF.

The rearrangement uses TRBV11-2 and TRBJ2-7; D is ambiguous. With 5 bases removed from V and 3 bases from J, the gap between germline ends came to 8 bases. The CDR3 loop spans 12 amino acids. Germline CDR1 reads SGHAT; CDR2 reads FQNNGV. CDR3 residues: CASSPVDYEQYF. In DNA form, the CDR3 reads TGTGCCAGCAGCCCGGTCGACTACGAGCAGTACTTC.

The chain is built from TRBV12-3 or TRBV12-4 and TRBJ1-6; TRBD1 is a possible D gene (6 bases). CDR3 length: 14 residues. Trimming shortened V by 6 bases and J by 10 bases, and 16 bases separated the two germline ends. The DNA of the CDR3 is TGTGCCAGCAGCCCAACAGGGAGAGTCTCACCCCTCCACTTT. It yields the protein CASSPTGRVSPLHF.

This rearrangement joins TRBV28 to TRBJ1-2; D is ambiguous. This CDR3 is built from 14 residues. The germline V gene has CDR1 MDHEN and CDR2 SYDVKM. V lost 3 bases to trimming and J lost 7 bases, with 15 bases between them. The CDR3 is CASSLNAVPSGYTF. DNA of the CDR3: TGTGCCAGCAGTTTGAATGCGGTGCCCTCTGGCTACACCTTC.

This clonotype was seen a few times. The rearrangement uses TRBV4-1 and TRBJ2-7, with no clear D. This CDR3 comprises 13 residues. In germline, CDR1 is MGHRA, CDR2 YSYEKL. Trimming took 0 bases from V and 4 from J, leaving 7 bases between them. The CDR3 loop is CASSQDGFYEQYF. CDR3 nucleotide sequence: TGCGCCAGCAGCCAAGACGGATTTTACGAGCAGTACTTC.

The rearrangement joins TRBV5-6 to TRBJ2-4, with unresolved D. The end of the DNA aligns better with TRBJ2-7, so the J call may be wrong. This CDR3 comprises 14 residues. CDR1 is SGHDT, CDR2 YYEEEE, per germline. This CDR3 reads CASSPVSGSYEQYF. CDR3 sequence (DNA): TGTGCCAGCAGCCCTGTGAGTGGCTCCTACGAGCAGTACTTC.

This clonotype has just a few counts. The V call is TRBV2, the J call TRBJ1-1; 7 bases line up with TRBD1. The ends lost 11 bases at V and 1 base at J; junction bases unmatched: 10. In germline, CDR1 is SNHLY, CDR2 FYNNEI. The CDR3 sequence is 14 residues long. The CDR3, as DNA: TGTGCCGGATCGAACAGGGGACAGAACACTGAAGCTTTCTTT. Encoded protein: CAGSNRGQNTEAFF.

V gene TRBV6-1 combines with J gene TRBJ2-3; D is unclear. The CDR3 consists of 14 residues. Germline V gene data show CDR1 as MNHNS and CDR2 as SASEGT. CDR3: CATSVVGQTDTQYF. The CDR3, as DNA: TGTGCGACCTCGGTGGTCGGGCAAACAGATACGCAGTATTTT.

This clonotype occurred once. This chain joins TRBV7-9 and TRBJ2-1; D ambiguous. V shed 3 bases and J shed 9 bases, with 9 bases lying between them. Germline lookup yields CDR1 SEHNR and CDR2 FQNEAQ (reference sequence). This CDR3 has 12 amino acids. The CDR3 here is CASSFLSSEQFF. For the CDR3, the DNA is TGTGCCAGCAGCTTTCTTTCCAGTGAGCAGTTCTTC.

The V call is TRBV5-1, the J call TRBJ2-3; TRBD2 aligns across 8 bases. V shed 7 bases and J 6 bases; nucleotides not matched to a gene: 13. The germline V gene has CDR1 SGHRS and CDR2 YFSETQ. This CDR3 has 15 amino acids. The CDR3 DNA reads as TGCGCCAGCGCTAGGTCGGGCGGGAGGAAGGATACGCAGTATTTT. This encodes CASARSGGRKDTQYF.

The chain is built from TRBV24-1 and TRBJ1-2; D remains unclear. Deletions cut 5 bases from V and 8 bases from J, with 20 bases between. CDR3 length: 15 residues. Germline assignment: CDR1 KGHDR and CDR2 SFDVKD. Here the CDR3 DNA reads TGTGCCACCAGTGGCGAGAGGCGGCTTGTTGGCGGCTACACCTTC. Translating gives CATSGERRLVGGYTF.

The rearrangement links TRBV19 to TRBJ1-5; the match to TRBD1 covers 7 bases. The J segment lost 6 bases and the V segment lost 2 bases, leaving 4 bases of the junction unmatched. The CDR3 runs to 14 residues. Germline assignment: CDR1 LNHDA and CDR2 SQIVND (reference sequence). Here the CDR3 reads CASSIRQGGQPQHF. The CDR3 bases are TGTGCCAGTAGTATAAGACAGGGCGGTCAGCCCCAGCATTTT. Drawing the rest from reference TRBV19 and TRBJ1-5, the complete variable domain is DGGITQSPKYLFRKEGQNVTLSCEQNLNHDAMYWYRQDPGQGLRLIYYSQIVNDFQKGDIAEGYSVSREKKESFPLTVTSAQKNPTAFYLCASSIRQGGQPQHFGDGTRLSIL.

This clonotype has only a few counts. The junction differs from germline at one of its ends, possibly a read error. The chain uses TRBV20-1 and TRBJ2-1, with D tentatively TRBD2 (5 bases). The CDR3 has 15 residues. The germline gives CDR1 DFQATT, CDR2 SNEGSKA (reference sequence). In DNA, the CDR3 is TGCAGCGCTAGTCAATTAGGAGCGGACTACAATGAGCAGTTCTTC. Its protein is CSASQLGADYNEQFF.